Listed below are T cell receptor beta chains from one sample, sequenced in a study of OX40 agonist ivuxolimab in advanced cancers. TCRdb's copy holds only in-frame clones and misses some; the assay was immunoSEQ multiplex PCR. The table records 20,000 to 25,000 clones, around 82% of them present only once. The sequencing used CD4+ or CD8+ T cells sorted from blood, collected in a trial of the OX40 agonist ivuxolimab. These receptors were taken from an adult with an advanced solid tumor such as melanoma, head and neck, liver or kidney cancer. CDR3s include the opening cysteine and the closing phenylalanine or tryptophan. Each record gives: J gene, D gene, clone size, V gene, CDR3 protein, CDR3 DNA. A D gene is named only where the DNA matches it firmly. Size is omitted from some rows. Given values are once, few, many or a class for expanded clones.

TRBJ1-6	TRBD1	medium-sized	TRBV2	CASSGQGAGSPLHF	TGTGCCAGCAGTGGACAGGGGGCTGGTTCACCCCTCCACTTT
TRBJ1-3	.	few	TRBV19	CASSLGPGVSGNTIYF	TGTGCCAGTAGTCTGGGACCCGGGGTTTCTGGAAACACCATATATTTT
TRBJ2-1	TRBD2	.	TRBV19	CASSDLAGVLNEQFF	TGTGCCAGTAGTGATTTAGCGGGAGTCCTCAATGAGCAGTTCTTC
TRBJ2-7	TRBD1	.	TRBV4-2	CASSQDKGQGYEQYF	TGTGCCAGCAGCCAAGATAAGGGACAGGGCTACGAGCAGTACTTC
TRBJ2-5	.	.	TRBV7-9	CASSLGLNQETQYF	TGTGCCAGCAGCTTAGGGCTAAACCAAGAGACCCAGTACTTC
TRBJ1-1	.	.	TRBV7-2	CASSLVENTEAFF	TGTGCCAGCAGCTTGGTGGAGAACACTGAAGCTTTCTTT
TRBJ1-1	TRBD1	.	TRBV5-1	CASSGSTGYNTEAFF	TGCGCCAGCAGCGGTTCGACAGGGTATAATACTGAAGCTTTCTTT
TRBJ2-2	.	.	TRBV11-2	CASSPLATGELFF	TGTGCCAGCAGCCCGCTAGCGACCGGGGAGCTGTTTTTT
TRBJ2-7	TRBD2	.	TRBV10-3	CAISAGTSGGAPRQYF	TGTGCCATCAGTGCCGGGACTAGCGGGGGGGCGCCTAGGCAGTACTTC
TRBJ1-5	TRBD1	.	TRBV7-6	CASSLGTGDQPQHF	TGTGCCAGCAGCTTGGGGACAGGGGATCAGCCCCAGCATTTT
TRBJ2-7	TRBD1	.	TRBV19	CASSTLSRDRYEQYF	TGTGCCAGTAGTACCTTAAGCCGGGACAGATACGAGCAGTACTTC
TRBJ2-5	.	.	TRBV12-5	CASGSGQGETQYF	TGTGCTAGTGGGAGCGGGCAGGGAGAGACCCAGTACTTC
TRBJ2-3	.	.	TRBV28	CASSLQGVTDTQYF	TGTGCCAGCAGTCTACAGGGAGTTACAGATACGCAGTATTTT
TRBJ2-3	TRBD2	.	TRBV7-2	CASSLGGRGGSDTQYF	TGTGCCAGCAGCTTAGGTGGTCGGGGGGGATCAGATACGCAGTATTTT